What follows are 15 T cell receptor beta chains derived from one specimen sequenced in a study of T cell clonotyping in hematopoietic cell transplantation. Time point: recipient sample about 28 days before transplant, after cytoreduction. Using immunoSEQ multiplex PCR, the repertoire was profiled, and TCRdb retains in-frame clones only, with some absent. The table has 25,000 to 30,000 clones, roughly 84% seen once. Specimen: peripheral blood mononuclear cells, collected before stem cell transplant. These receptors were collected from a man aged 35 to 55 with acute myeloid leukemia. Some clones in this sample may be carry-over from other donors' samples.

V is TRBV25-1 and J is TRBJ1-1, with a tentative D call TRBD1 (5 bases). CDR1 and CDR2 (germline): MGHDK, SYGVNS. The CDR3 contains 15 residues. Trimming left V 7 bases short and J 1 base short, with 16 bases between. The CDR3 nucleotides read TGTGCCAGCACGAGTGCAGTGGGGACGAACACTGAAGCTTTCTTT. This codes for CASTSAVGTNTEAFF.

The V call is TRBV5-8, the J call TRBJ2-1; 7 bases are a match to TRBD2. The germline V gene encodes CDR1 SGHTS and CDR2 YDEGEE. This CDR3 contains 14 residues. The junction had 4 bases not matched to a gene; V was cut back by 4 bases and J by 3 bases. CDR3 DNA: TGTGCCAGCAGCCTGGGGGGGGGCTACAATGAGCAGTTCTTC. Translation: CASSLGGGYNEQFF.

The chain joins TRBV27 to TRBJ2-5; no clear D gene. The germline V gene has CDR1 MNHEY and CDR2 SMNVEV (reference sequence). The length of the CDR3 is 15 residues. V was clipped by 7 bases and J by 0 bases, with 15 bases between them. For the CDR3, the DNA is TGTGCCAGCACCCCAGTCCGGACGGACCAAGAGACCCAGTACTTC. As protein: CASTPVRTDQETQYF.

This clone appeared a few times. This sample also contains other DNA sequences that code for the same CDR3. The J gene is TRBJ1-2, the V gene TRBV7-8; possibly TRBD1 for D (6 bases). This CDR3 has 14 residues. CDR1 and CDR2 from the germline V gene are SGHVS and FQNEAQ. V lost 1 base to trimming and J lost 8 bases, with 14 bases between them. CDR3 loop: CASSLGTTQGGYTF. CDR3 bases: TGTGCCAGCAGCTTAGGGACAACCCAGGGGGGCTACACCTTC. The entire variable domain, with the rest obtained from reference TRBV7-8 and TRBJ1-2, is as follows: GAGVSQSPRYKVAKRGQDVALRCDPISGHVSLFWYQQALGQGPEFLTYFQNEAQLDKSGLPSDRFFAERPEGSVSTLKIQRTQQEDSAVYLCASSLGTTQGGYTFGSGTRLTVV.

V usage is TRBV29-1 and J usage is TRBJ2-3, with D perhaps TRBD2 (6 bases). Trimming cost V 7 bases and J 9 bases, with 23 bases left between them. This CDR3 spans 14 amino acids. The germline CDR1 and CDR2 sequences are SQVTM and ANQGSEA. The CDR3 DNA follows: TGCAGCGCCCTCCAGGAGGGGTCCTGGCTGACGCAGTATTTT. This codes for CSALQEGSWLTQYF.

V gene TRBV28 combines with J gene TRBJ2-7; D is unclear. The germline gives CDR1 MDHEN, CDR2 SYDVKM. With 5 bases removed from V and 5 bases from J, the gap between germline ends came to 10 bases. This CDR3 has 12 residues. DNA of the CDR3: TGTGCCAGCAGTATCCGCTGGGACGAGCAGTACTTC. Protein product: CASSIRWDEQYF.

V is TRBV5-1 and J is TRBJ2-5, with D uncertain. The germline gives CDR1 SGHRS, CDR2 YFSETQ. CDR3 length: 14 residues. V lost 3 bases, J lost 0 bases, and 9 bases lay in between. CDR3 residues: CASSSQPYQETQYF. The CDR3 DNA is TGCGCCAGCAGCTCCCAGCCGTACCAAGAGACCCAGTACTTC.

The chain combines TRBV30 with TRBJ2-4; TRBD2 matches at 9 bases. V gave up 3 bases and J gave up 0 bases; unmatched junction bases: 6. Germline CDR1 and CDR2: GTSNPN and SVGIG (reference sequence). The length of the CDR3 is 16 residues. The CDR3 is CAWSRLAGEAKNIQYF. The CDR3, as DNA: TGTGCCTGGAGCAGGTTAGCGGGAGAAGCCAAAAACATTCAGTACTTC. The full variable domain, with the rest looked up from reference TRBV30 and TRBJ2-4, is SQTIHQWPATLVQPVGSPLSLECTVEGTSNPNLYWYRQAAGRGLQLLFYSVGIGQISSEVPQNLSASRPQDRQFILSSKKLLLSDSGFYLCAWSRLAGEAKNIQYFGAGTRLSVL.

The chain employs TRBV7-9 and TRBJ1-1; the D gene is possibly TRBD1 (5 bases). Germline V gene lookup returns CDR1 SEHNR and CDR2 FQNEAQ (reference sequence). V lost 2 bases and J lost 7, with 20 bases in between. This CDR3 spans 16 amino acids. DNA for the CDR3: TGTGCCAGCAGCTTACTGGGGGTTCCAGACCCGCTTGAAGCTTTCTTT. Residues: CASSLLGVPDPLEAFF. Together with reference TRBV7-9 and TRBJ1-1, the CDR3 gives the full variable domain: DTGVSQNPRHKITKRGQNVTFRCDPISEHNRLYWYRQTLGQGPEFLTYFQNEAQLEKSRLLSDRFSAERPKGSFSTLEIQRTEQGDSAMYLCASSLLGVPDPLEAFFGQGTRLTVV.

The chain is built from TRBV7-9 and TRBJ2-1; D is uncertain. From germline, CDR1 is SEHNR and CDR2 FQNEAQ (reference sequence). V was clipped by 2 bases and J by 3 bases, with 2 bases between them. This CDR3 has 12 residues. CDR3 residues: CASSLSYNEQFF. Here the CDR3 DNA reads TGTGCCAGCAGCTTAAGCTACAATGAGCAGTTCTTC.

The rearrangement uses TRBV18 and TRBJ1-2, with D perhaps matching TRBD1 (6 bases). Germline assignment: CDR1 KGHSH and CDR2 LQKENI. The V gene lost 3 bases and the J gene lost 8 bases, with 13 bases spanning the gap. The CDR3 contains 13 residues. In DNA, the CDR3 is TGTGCCAGCTCACCCCGGCAGGGGCAAGGCTACACCTTC. It translates to CASSPRQGQGYTF.

The chain employs TRBV4-1 and TRBJ2-7; the match to TRBD1 covers 9 bases. V shed 3 bases and J 2 bases; nucleotides not matched to a gene: 8. The CDR3 has 16 residues. Germline values: CDR1 MGHRA, CDR2 YSYEKL. The CDR3 region is CASSHGTGQGPYEQYF. The DNA for the CDR3 is TGCGCCAGCAGCCACGGAACGGGACAGGGACCCTACGAGCAGTACTTC.

V and J are TRBV7-2 and TRBJ1-4; D is unclear. Germline V gives CDR1 SGHTA, CDR2 FQGNSA. The CDR3 length is 13 residues. V was shortened by 1 base and J by 8 bases, with 8 bases between the two germline ends. As DNA, the CDR3 is TGTGCCAGCAGCTTAGGGGAACTAGAAAAACTGTTTTTT. This encodes CASSLGELEKLFF.

V usage is TRBV7-9 and J usage is TRBJ2-2, with D perhaps matching TRBD2 (5 bases). Germline V CDR1 and CDR2: SEHNR, FQNEAQ (reference sequence). The CDR3 extends over 15 amino acids. V dropped 3 bases and J dropped 4 bases, with 12 bases sitting between them. The CDR3 DNA follows: TGTGCCAGCAGCTTTTTCCGGGAACGCACCGGGGAGCTGTTTTTT. Encoded protein: CASSFFRERTGELFF.

The rearrangement uses TRBV9 and TRBJ2-2, with D unclear. The CDR3 sequence is 13 residues long. V dropped 0 bases and J dropped 6 bases, with 6 bases sitting between them. Germline V lookup: CDR1 SGDLS, CDR2 YYNGEE. The CDR3 nucleotides are TGTGCCAGCAGCGTAGTAGGATCCGGGGAGCTGTTTTTT. Translated: CASSVVGSGELFF.